This T cell receptor (beta chain) stems from a study of tumor and adjacent non-tumor tissue in lung cancer. Across the whole study: Stage I to III disease affected approximately 11 men and a handful of women aged roughly 31 to 85.

V was pared by 6 bases and J by 9 bases, with 19 bases between. The germline V gene encodes CDR1 SGHAT and CDR2 FQNNGV. The CDR3 spans 14 residues. The library came from three nested PCR rounds adapted from ARM-PCR protocols. TCRdb recomputed calls from the multiplex PCR reads with MiXCR, one row per CDR3 protein. The sample contains about 93,000 distinct CDR3 sequences, about 66% of which appear only once. No cell sorting was done before RNA was extracted from the tissue. This clonotype was obtained from a man aged 60 to 69 with non-small cell lung cancer. The specimen was lung tumor tissue. The chain couples TRBV11-2 to TRBJ2-3; tentative D call: TRBD2 (5 bases). CDR3 in amino acids: CASRHRTSTATQYF. For the CDR3, the DNA is TGTGCCAGCAGACACCGGACTTCTACGGCCACGCAGTATTTT. Using reference TRBV11-2 and TRBJ2-3 for the parts outside the CDR3, the full variable domain is EAGVAQSPRYKIIEKRQSVAFWCNPISGHATLYWYQQILGQGPKLLIQFQNNGVVDDSQLPKDRFSAERLKGVDSTLKIQPAKLEDSAVYLCASRHRTSTATQYFGPGTRLTVL.